These 22 T cell receptor beta chains were all obtained from the same sample, sequenced in a study of cytomegalovirus exposure and HLA in healthy donors. The primer mix had 60 Vbeta and 13 Jbeta primers. Repertoires were generated with immunoSEQ multiplex PCR, while TCRdb's copy carries only in-frame clones and drops some. Found here are 150,000 to 200,000 clones, 68% of them singletons; the top ten hold approximately 1.3%. Specimen: PBMCs. These receptors all stem from a man aged 50-59 years in good health and CMV-seronegative.

In its sample, this clone was seen a few times. This sample includes further DNA sequences coding for the same CDR3. The CDR3 sequence is CASSLDRGDTEAFF. DNA of the CDR3: TGCGCCAGCAGCTTGGACAGGGGGGACACTGAAGCTTTCTTT. This rearrangement joins TRBV5-1 to TRBJ1-1, with 8 positions matching TRBD1. V trimming: 0 bases; J trimming: 3 bases; junction bases outside the gene matches: 1. CDR1 and CDR2 from the germline V gene are SGHRS and YFSETQ. The CDR3 is 14 residues long.

This clone has more than one count but fewer than ten. The V gene is TRBV7-8, the J gene TRBJ2-1, with TRBD1 matching 9 bases. Per germline, CDR1 SGHVS and CDR2 FQNEAQ. After removal of 2 bases from V and 5 bases from J, the junction contained 10 bases not matched to a gene. The CDR3 has 17 amino acids. Here the CDR3 reads CASSLPNRGPDDNEQFF. The CDR3 nucleotides read TGTGCCAGCAGCTTACCGAACAGGGGGCCGGATGACAATGAGCAGTTCTTC.

This clone has a handful of counts. The chain links TRBV13 to TRBJ1-5; the D gene is possibly TRBD1 (5 bases). The V end lost 5 bases, the J end lost 4 bases, and 15 bases lay between the germline ends. This CDR3 contains 15 residues. The germline CDR1 and CDR2 sequences are PRHDT and FYEKMQ (reference sequence). CDR3 DNA: TGTGCCAGCAGCACCCAGGGTAGTGGGAATCAGCCCCAGCATTTT. Translation gives CASSTQGSGNQPQHF.

V usage is TRBV5-4 and J usage is TRBJ2-1; 15 bases fit TRBD2. Per germline, CDR1 SGHNT and CDR2 YYREEE (reference sequence). The CDR3 spans 19 residues. The junction had 4 bases not matched to a gene; V was cut back by 0 bases and J by 0 bases. The CDR3 here is CASSLDGLAGGSSYNEQFF. CDR3 sequence (DNA): TGTGCCAGCAGCTTGGATGGACTAGCGGGGGGGAGCTCCTACAATGAGCAGTTCTTC.

The genes are TRBV5-1 and TRBJ1-2; D remains unclear. The length of the CDR3 is 12 residues. Germline CDR1 is SGHRS and CDR2 is YFSETQ. V lost 3 bases, J lost 7 bases, and 10 bases lay in between. The CDR3 sequence is CASSSEGFGYTF. The CDR3 DNA reads as TGCGCCAGCAGCTCAGAGGGTTTTGGCTACACCTTC.

The gene calls are TRBV5-1 and TRBJ2-5; 7 bases map to TRBD1. Trimming cost V 4 bases and J 6 bases; bases outside gene matches: 6. This CDR3 has 13 residues. Germline CDR1 is SGHRS and CDR2 is YFSETQ. DNA of the CDR3: TGCGCCAGCAGCGGGGACAGCCTGCAGACCCAGTACTTC. As protein: CASSGDSLQTQYF.

The gene calls are TRBV18 and TRBJ1-1, with TRBD1 as a possible D gene (6 bases). Looked up from germline, CDR1 is KGHSH and CDR2 is LQKENI. This CDR3 is 14 amino acids long. Between the trimmed V and J ends, which lost 5 bases and 3 bases, there was a span of 13 bases. The chain's CDR3 is CASSALTGYTEAFF. The CDR3 DNA reads as TGTGCCAGCTCAGCTCTGACAGGATACACTGAAGCTTTCTTT.

Worth noting for this clone: At the DNA level, this CDR3 is encoded by other sequences in the same sample as well. The chain couples TRBV7-3 to TRBJ2-1, with 10 bases fitting TRBD2. CDR1 is SGHTA and CDR2 is FQGTGA in the germline V gene. Trimming cost V 6 bases and J 0 bases; bases outside gene matches: 14. CDR3 length equals 19 residues. The chain's CDR3 is CASSRPASGGGSSYNEQFF. The DNA of the CDR3 is TGTGCCAGCAGTAGGCCGGCTAGCGGGGGAGGAAGCTCCTACAATGAGCAGTTCTTC.

This clone was detected a few times. The V call is TRBV6-4, the J call TRBJ2-1, with D tentatively TRBD2 (7 bases). The ends were cut back, 3 bases at V and 0 bases at J, with 9 bases in the middle. The CDR3 covers 15 residues. Germline CDR1 MRHNA, CDR2 SNTAGT. The CDR3 loop is CASSERGGSYNEQFF. The CDR3 DNA reads TGTGCCAGCAGTGAAAGGGGGGGCTCCTACAATGAGCAGTTCTTC.

This clone occurred a few times. The chain joins TRBV27 to TRBJ2-7; possible D gene TRBD1, 5 bases. The CDR3 length is 12 residues. CDR1 is MNHEY, CDR2 SMNVEV, per germline (reference sequence). Trimming removed 2 bases from V and 3 bases from J, with 5 bases in between. The CDR3 nucleotides are TGTGCCAGCAGTTTACAGGGCTACGAGCAGTACTTC. It specifies CASSLQGYEQYF.

The J gene is TRBJ2-4, the V gene TRBV5-8; 8 positions agree with TRBD1. The CDR3 sequence is 14 residues long. Germline lookup yields CDR1 SGHTS and CDR2 YDEGEE. Trimming removed 5 bases from V and 5 bases from J; junction bases left unmatched: 6. CDR3 amino acids: CASRWTGKENIQYF. Here the CDR3 DNA reads TGTGCCAGCAGGTGGACAGGGAAGGAAAACATTCAGTACTTC.

This chain joins TRBV7-9 and TRBJ2-7, with TRBD1 as a possible D gene (6 bases). V was clipped by 0 bases and J by 6 bases, with 9 bases between them. CDR3 length equals 13 residues. CDR1 SEHNR and CDR2 FQNEAQ come from the germline V gene (reference sequence). The CDR3 coding sequence is TGTGCCAGCAGCTTAGCGGTGGGGGCCGAGCAGTACTTC. As protein: CASSLAVGAEQYF.

This rearrangement joins TRBV28 to TRBJ2-7, with TRBD1 matching over 7 bases. CDR1 MDHEN and CDR2 SYDVKM come from the germline V gene. This CDR3 region has 15 residues. V lost 6 bases and J lost 1; bases outside the gene matches: 9. The CDR3 coding sequence is TGTGCCAGCAGCAAAGGGGGCACGGGGTCCTACGAGCAGTACTTC. Translation gives CASSKGGTGSYEQYF. The variable domain in full, with the rest retrieved from reference TRBV28 and TRBJ2-7, is DVKVTQSSRYLVKRTGEKVFLECVQDMDHENMFWYRQDPGLGLRLIYFSYDVKMKEKGDIPEGYSVSREKKERFSLILESASTNQTSMYLCASSKGGTGSYEQYFGPGTRLTVT.

The V gene is TRBV6-5, the J gene TRBJ2-7, with a weak D call TRBD2 (6 bases). From germline, CDR1 is MNHEY and CDR2 SVGAGI. The germline V and J ends were trimmed by 1 base and 0 bases, with 10 bases remaining between them. This CDR3 has 15 amino acids. This CDR3 reads CASSYLEGLSYEQYF. CDR3 sequence (DNA): TGTGCCAGCAGTTACTTGGAGGGTCTCTCCTACGAGCAGTACTTC.

The CDR3 region has the DNA TGTGCCAGCAGCTCCCCCGTCACAGGGGGGAACACCGGGGAGCTGTTTTTT. Translation gives CASSSPVTGGNTGELFF. J is TRBJ2-2 and V is TRBV11-3; TRBD1 agrees at 8 bases. This CDR3 region has 17 residues. The V segment lost 4 bases and the J segment 1 base; nucleotides outside the gene matches: 8. Germline V gene lookup returns CDR1 SGHNT and CDR2 YENEEA.

The V gene is TRBV5-3, the J gene TRBJ1-1; maybe TRBD1 (5 bases). TRBV5-3 is reported as an ORF; its role is uncertain. The CDR3 has 16 amino acids. V dropped 0 bases and J dropped 0 bases, with 12 bases sitting between them. Here the CDR3 reads CARSLVGGLMNTEAFF. The CDR3 nucleotides read TGTGCCAGAAGCTTGGTCGGGGGACTCATGAACACTGAAGCTTTCTTT.

This chain uses TRBV5-1 with TRBJ2-7, with 8 bases fitting TRBD1. The CDR3 length is 12 residues. The J segment lost 2 bases and the V segment lost 7 bases, leaving 2 bases of the junction unmatched. Germline V gene sequence: CDR1 SGHRS, CDR2 YFSETQ. The CDR3 coding sequence is TGCGCCAGCCGACAGGGGACCTACGAGCAGTACTTC. Translation: CASRQGTYEQYF.

The chain employs TRBV5-4 and TRBJ1-3, with a possible D match to TRBD1 (6 bases). CDR1 is SGHNT and CDR2 is YYREEE in the germline V gene (reference sequence). The CDR3 length is 16 residues. Trimming removed 4 bases from V and 4 bases from J, with 18 bases in between. CDR3 bases: TGTGCCAGCAGCGGCCGCACAGGGATGGTCGGAAACACCATATATTTT. It yields the protein CASSGRTGMVGNTIYF.

DNA for the CDR3: TGTGCCAGCAGTTTAATTCGGGTCCAGGGACTAGCGAAGTTCTTC. Translated: CASSLIRVQGLAKFF. The rearrangement links TRBV28 to TRBJ2-1; TRBD2 matches at 10 bases. Germline CDR1 is MDHEN and CDR2 is SYDVKM. Unmatched junction bases numbered 12, after V lost 2 bases and J lost 14 bases. There are 15 residues in the CDR3.

The chain combines TRBV5-8 with TRBJ1-2; 8 nucleotides agree with TRBD1. V shed 4 bases and J 3 bases; nucleotides not matched to a gene: 8. In germline, CDR1 is SGHTS, CDR2 YDEGEE. The CDR3 extends over 15 amino acids. CDR3 bases: TGTGCCAGCAGCCCAGGGGGCCGGGCCTACTATGGCTACACCTTC. This translates into CASSPGGRAYYGYTF.

The V gene is TRBV5-1, the J gene TRBJ2-4; D call uncertain. This CDR3 is built from 15 residues. Germline V lookup: CDR1 SGHRS, CDR2 YFSETQ. V lost 4 bases and J 0 bases, leaving 11 bases between the germline ends. CDR3 region: CASSPVAGAKNIQYF. The CDR3 bases are TGCGCCAGCAGCCCCGTCGCAGGAGCCAAAAACATTCAGTACTTC.

This clone was picked up a small number of times. CDR3 loop: CASSYGQGGQPQHF. CDR3 DNA sequence: TGTGCCAGCAGCTACGGACAGGGAGGTCAGCCCCAGCATTTT. This chain uses TRBV7-4 with TRBJ1-5; TRBD1 aligns across 8 bases. Unmatched junction bases numbered 5, after V lost 4 bases and J lost 6 bases. Germline CDR1 reads SGHVT; CDR2 reads SQSDAQ. The CDR3 consists of 14 residues.